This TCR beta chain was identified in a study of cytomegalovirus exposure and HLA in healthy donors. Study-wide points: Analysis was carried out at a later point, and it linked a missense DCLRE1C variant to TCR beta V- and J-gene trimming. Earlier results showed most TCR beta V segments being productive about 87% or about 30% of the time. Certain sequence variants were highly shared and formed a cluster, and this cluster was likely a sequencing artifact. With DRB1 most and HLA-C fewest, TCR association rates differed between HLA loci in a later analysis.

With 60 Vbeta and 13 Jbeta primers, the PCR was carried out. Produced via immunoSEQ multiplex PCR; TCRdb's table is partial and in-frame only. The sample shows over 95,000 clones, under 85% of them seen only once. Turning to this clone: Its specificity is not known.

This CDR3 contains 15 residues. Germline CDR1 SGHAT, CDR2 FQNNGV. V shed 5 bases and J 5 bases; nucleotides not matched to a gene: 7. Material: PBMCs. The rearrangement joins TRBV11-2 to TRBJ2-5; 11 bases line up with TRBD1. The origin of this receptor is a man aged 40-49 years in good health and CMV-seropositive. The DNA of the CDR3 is TGTGCCAGCAGCCTGGGACAGGGGGTCTTTGAGACCCAGTACTTC. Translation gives CASSLGQGVFETQYF.